This T cell receptor (beta chain) was identified in a study of early T cells in non-severe SARS-CoV-2 infection. About the study: Chains were not paired, and sequencing was done on bulk RNA from unsorted whole blood.

Tagging with unique molecular identifiers was applied to individual cDNA molecules. TCRdb redid the calling of the 5' RACE reads with MiXCR, one entry per CDR3 protein. The top ten hold about 32% of the sample, which has 25,000 to 30,000 distinct CDR3 sequences, 5.5% to 7.5% seen once. The V and J ends lost 6 bases and 2 bases respectively, with 4 bases between them. This CDR3 region has 11 residues. Germline V lookup: CDR1 SGHTA, CDR2 FQGNSA. The chain couples TRBV7-2 to TRBJ2-5, with D uncertain. This receptor was obtained from an adult who was a healthcare worker with PCR-confirmed SARS-CoV-2 infection or an uninfected control (not recorded which). The specimen was whole blood, collected at baseline. CDR3 coding DNA: TGTGCCAGCAGAGAACAAGAGACCCAGTACTTC. Translated, it gives CASREQETQYF.